The source of this T cell receptor beta chain is a study of T cells in tumors and immune-related adverse events. This clone was counted a single time. Measured with immunoSEQ multiplex PCR; TCRdb has only the in-frame clones, and not every one. The table records around 8,300 clones, roughly 92% of them present only once. The germline gives CDR1 MDHEN, CDR2 SYDVKM. V was pared by 6 bases and J by 7 bases, with 9 bases between. This CDR3 has 11 residues. This receptor was obtained from a female donor with metastatic renal cell carcinoma. The material was lymph node tissue, obtained from a patient treated with anti-PD-1 therapy. The chain recombines TRBV28 with TRBJ1-2; D is ambiguous. CDR3 sequence (DNA): TGTGCCAGCAGACGGGGAGGTGGCTACACCTTC. It specifies CASRRGGGYTF.